This TCR beta chain was retrieved from a study of human T cells and chemical hapten exposure. Comments on this clonotype: Antigen specificity is unknown.

The study used a library that attached unique molecular identifiers to individual cDNA molecules. In TCRdb, the RACE reads were re-called with MiXCR into one record per CDR3 protein. The sample gives 82,000 or so distinct CDR3 sequences, 10% to 15% of which show up once; about 5.7% is in the top ten. Noted time point: patch test 3, about 24 weeks after DPC sensitization. Treatment noted: therapeutic diphenylcyclopropenone sensitization with weekly scalp DPC. Alopecia patients between 18 and 70 years old and suitable for DPC were used as donors. This CDR3 has 12 amino acids. Germline V gene lookup returns CDR1 SNHLY and CDR2 FYNNEI. The V end lost 4 bases, the J end lost 7 bases, and 11 bases lay between the germline ends. Whole-study results and caveats: DPC sensitization produced no change in TCRs with frequency above 1 in 1000.

The source was whole blood, collected in connection with sensitization to the hapten diphenylcyclopropenone (DPC). The rearrangement uses TRBV2 and TRBJ2-7; the D is unclear. The origin of this receptor is a woman aged 45-60 years with alopecia areata. Some clones in this sample may be carry-over from other donors' samples. The CDR3 loop reads CASSAYGREQYF. The CDR3, as DNA: TGTGCCAGCAGTGCGTACGGGCGTGAGCAGTACTTC.